These 16 T cell receptor beta chains were sequenced from one sample in a study of T-cell reconstitution after alpha-beta-depleted transplantation in children. Library preparation (for TCRbeta) was performed with unique molecular identifiers. TCRdb fed the PCR reads into MiXCR, producing one record per CDR3 protein. The sample contains 300,000 or so distinct CDR3 sequences, around 20% of which appear only once. The sample was PBMCs, mostly from graft donor cells, taken 180 days after TCRalphabeta/CD19-depleted stem cell transplant. These receptors were taken from a male patient between 10 and 17 years old who had a stem cell transplant for acute lymphoblastic leukemia, so the T cells may come from the graft donor.

This clonotype was counted only a few times. This chain joins TRBV5-6 and TRBJ2-3; possibly TRBD1 for D (6 bases). CDR1 SGHDT and CDR2 YYEEEE come from the germline V gene. There are 17 residues in the CDR3. Trimming cost V 0 bases and J 2 bases, with 16 bases left between them. The CDR3 here is CASSLGPRGLPTDTQYF. In DNA form, the CDR3 reads TGTGCCAGCAGCTTGGGGCCCAGGGGTCTACCCACAGATACGCAGTATTTT.

This clonotype was recorded a few times. The chain joins TRBV10-2 to TRBJ2-7, with D possibly matching TRBD1 (5 bases). Trimming removed 7 bases at V and 3 bases at J, with 16 bases between. CDR1 is WSHSY, CDR2 SAAADI, per germline. The CDR3 consists of 14 residues. The CDR3 DNA reads as TGCGCCAGCACCTTGACAGAGTCAGGCTACGAGCAGTACTTC. Translation: CASTLTESGYEQYF.

This clonotype was detected only a few times. The chain joins TRBV5-1 to TRBJ1-1, with D unresolved. This CDR3 has 14 amino acids. Germline V gene data show CDR1 as SGHRS and CDR2 as YFSETQ. Trimming removed 4 bases from V and 4 bases from J, with 14 bases in between. The CDR3 loop reads CASSNRPAGTEAFF. The CDR3 DNA is TGCGCCAGCAGCAATCGACCGGCGGGCACTGAAGCTTTCTTT.

This clonotype was observed a handful of times. The chain links TRBV14 to TRBJ2-7; a weak D match, TRBD2 (5 bases). The length of the CDR3 is 14 residues. Trimming pared 3 bases from V and 2 bases from J, leaving 11 bases between. In germline, CDR1 is SGHDN, CDR2 FVKESK. CDR3 sequence (DNA): TGTGCCAGCAGCCATGGAGGCCCCCCCTACGAGCAGTACTTC. Encoded protein: CASSHGGPPYEQYF.

This clonotype was detected only a few times. The gene calls are TRBV4-1 and TRBJ2-5; D is uncertain. In germline, CDR1 is MGHRA, CDR2 YSYEKL. The CDR3 runs to 17 residues. With 1 base removed from V and 3 bases from J, the gap between germline ends came to 18 bases. This chain's CDR3 is CASSQGPPGALEETQYF. CDR3 sequence (DNA): TGCGCCAGCAGCCAAGGGCCTCCAGGCGCCCTGGAAGAGACCCAGTACTTC.

This chain joins TRBV7-9 and TRBJ2-7; D possibly corresponds to TRBD2 (5 bases). From germline, CDR1 is SEHNR and CDR2 FQNEAQ (reference sequence). This CDR3 has 15 amino acids. The V end was cut by 5 bases, the J end by 1 base, with 15 bases between. The CDR3 DNA is TGTGCCAGCAGCGGACTCGAAAACCCGTCCTACGAGCAGTACTTC. Translating gives CASSGLENPSYEQYF.

V gene TRBV5-1 combines with J gene TRBJ2-1; 9 bases align to TRBD1. This CDR3 has 16 amino acids. Trimming at V came to 0 bases and at J to 5 bases, leaving 6 bases not matched to a gene. Per germline, CDR1 SGHRS and CDR2 YFSETQ. CDR3: CASSLGGQGFNNEQFF. The CDR3 DNA reads as TGCGCCAGCAGCTTGGGGGGACAGGGTTTCAACAATGAGCAGTTCTTC.

The V and J genes are TRBV20-1 and TRBJ2-7; 7 bases agree with TRBD2. Trimming cost V 1 base and J 2 bases; bases outside gene matches: 11. The CDR3 length is 16 residues. Per germline, CDR1 DFQATT and CDR2 SNEGSKA (reference sequence). The CDR3 here is CSARGWGGVRTYEQYF. Here the CDR3 DNA reads TGCAGTGCTAGAGGGTGGGGGGGAGTAAGGACCTACGAGCAGTACTTC.

The CDR3 reads CSARHFTEAFF. The CDR3 DNA reads as TGCAGTGCCAGGCACTTCACTGAAGCTTTCTTT. The chain links TRBV20-1 to TRBJ1-1; D ambiguous. This CDR3 has 11 amino acids. Trimming took off 6 bases at V and 4 bases at J, with 9 bases between the two ends. CDR1 is DFQATT, CDR2 SNEGSKA, per germline (reference sequence).

This clonotype was seen a few times. The chain employs TRBV25-1 and TRBJ2-7; D not resolved. Germline V gene data show CDR1 as MGHDK and CDR2 as SYGVNS. Deletions cut 3 bases from V and 2 bases from J, with 14 bases between. The length of the CDR3 is 15 residues. This CDR3 reads CASSDFKRPAYEQYF. The CDR3 region has the DNA TGTGCCAGCAGTGACTTCAAAAGGCCGGCCTACGAGCAGTACTTC.

The rearrangement uses TRBV5-5 and TRBJ2-6, with D perhaps TRBD2 (5 bases). Deletions cut 3 bases from V and 5 bases from J, with 15 bases between. This CDR3 region has 16 residues. Germline lookup yields CDR1 SGHKS and CDR2 YYEKEE (reference sequence). In DNA, the CDR3 is TGTGCCAGCAGCTCCGGGGTGGGGTTAAGGGCCAACGTCCTGACTTTC. Translating gives CASSSGVGLRANVLTF.

This clonotype was seen more than once but under ten times. This chain links TRBV7-7 with TRBJ2-1, with D possibly being TRBD1 or TRBD2 (6 bases each). The CDR3 contains 15 residues. Trimming removed 1 base at V and 2 bases at J, with 9 bases between. The germline V gene encodes CDR1 SSHAT and CDR2 FNYEAQ (reference sequence). The CDR3 sequence is CASSLGRGPYNEQFF. The CDR3 DNA reads as TGTGCCAGCAGCTTAGGTCGGGGGCCCTACAATGAGCAGTTCTTC.

J is TRBJ2-1 and V is TRBV9; 8 bases map to TRBD2. The CDR3 covers 19 residues. V shed 0 bases, J shed 4 bases, and the junction held 15 bases outside the gene matches. Germline loops: CDR1 SGDLS, CDR2 YYNGEE. The CDR3 DNA is TGTGCCAGCAGCGTAGCCCCCACCGGACTAGCCGTGAAGTACAATGAGCAGTTCTTC. It codes for CASSVAPTGLAVKYNEQFF.

The chain uses TRBV20-1 and TRBJ2-4; a possible D gene is TRBD1 (7 bases). This CDR3 spans 16 amino acids. Trimming removed 4 bases at V and 0 bases at J, with 16 bases between. Looked up from germline, CDR1 is DFQATT and CDR2 is SNEGSKA (reference sequence). DNA of the CDR3: TGCAGTGCTACAGACAGGGTCGGGAGAGCCAAAAACATTCAGTACTTC. Its translation is CSATDRVGRAKNIQYF.

V gene TRBV12-3 or TRBV12-4 combines with J gene TRBJ1-1; D call uncertain. V gave up 7 bases and J gave up 2 bases, with 14 bases separating them. The CDR3 spans 14 residues. CDR3 in DNA: TGTGCCAGCACCTTGTTTGGGCCCAACACTGAAGCTTTCTTT. It codes for CASTLFGPNTEAFF.

This sequence joins TRBV18 and TRBJ1-4, with D possibly TRBD1 on 5 matching bases. Looked up from germline, CDR1 is KGHSH and CDR2 is LQKENI. Trimming pared 3 bases from V and 7 bases from J, leaving 12 bases between. The CDR3 loop spans 14 amino acids. For the CDR3, the DNA is TGTGCCAGCTCACCGACGGGGGATCGTGAAAAACTGTTTTTT. Protein product: CASSPTGDREKLFF.